These 30 T cell receptor beta chains were sequenced from one sample in a study of shared clonotypes between healthy human individuals. Assay used: immunoSEQ multiplex PCR; TCRdb lists only in-frame clones, some missing. This table holds approximately 740,000 clones, about 91% found once. Naive CD8 cells were CD45RO-negative, positively selected for CCR7, excluding terminally differentiated effector memory CD45RA+ cells. Sequenced: naive CD8+ T cells sorted from blood. All receptors derive from a man aged 30-40 years in good health.

The V gene is TRBV27, the J gene TRBJ2-1; weak D call: TRBD2 (5 bases). The CDR3 is 14 amino acids. The V and J ends lost 2 bases and 6 bases respectively, with 11 bases between them. Germline V CDR1 and CDR2: MNHEY, SMNVEV (reference sequence). The CDR3: CASSLAGLANEQFF. CDR3 bases: TGTGCCAGCAGTTTAGCTGGGCTAGCCAATGAGCAGTTCTTC.

The CDR3 bases are TGCGCCAGCTCGGGACCTACAACTAATGAAAAACTGTTTTTT. Encoded protein: CASSGPTTNEKLFF. The chain employs TRBV4-1 and TRBJ1-4, with D tentatively TRBD1 (5 bases). CDR3 size: 14 residues. V was trimmed by 8 bases and J by 0 bases, leaving 10 bases between them. Germline V gene lookup returns CDR1 MGHRA and CDR2 YSYEKL.

The chain has TRBV27 and TRBJ2-3; 8 positions match TRBD2. This CDR3 comprises 15 residues. Germline lookup yields CDR1 MNHEY and CDR2 SMNVEV (reference sequence). J was trimmed by 3 bases and V by 4 bases; bases with no gene match: 6. The CDR3 sequence is CASSSAGEGTDTQYF. CDR3 sequence (DNA): TGTGCCAGCAGTTCAGCGGGAGAGGGGACAGATACGCAGTATTTT.

V and J are TRBV28 and TRBJ2-7; 10 bases map to TRBD2. The V gene end was trimmed by 2 bases and the J gene end by 2 bases; junction bases not matched to a gene: 3. Per germline, CDR1 MDHEN and CDR2 SYDVKM. The CDR3 is 15 residues long. The CDR3 reads CASSLLAGAPYEQYF. CDR3 sequence (DNA): TGTGCCAGCAGTTTACTAGCGGGAGCCCCCTACGAGCAGTACTTC.

This clone came up once. This chain connects TRBV4-1 to TRBJ2-6; no clear D gene. Germline-derived CDR1 and CDR2 are MGHRA and YSYEKL. Trimming took 0 bases from V and 3 from J, leaving 9 bases between them. CDR3 size: 16 residues. CDR3 protein: CASSQDLGSGANVLTF. The CDR3 nucleotides are TGCGCCAGCAGCCAAGATTTAGGTAGTGGGGCCAACGTCCTGACTTTC.

The rearrangement joins TRBV5-6 to TRBJ2-5, with TRBD1 matching 8 bases. Germline loops: CDR1 SGHDT, CDR2 YYEEEE. CDR3 length equals 13 residues. V lost 4 bases and J lost 5; bases outside the gene matches: 4. The CDR3 coding sequence is TGTGCCAGCAGCCCACAGGGGGTCGAGACCCAGTACTTC. It yields the protein CASSPQGVETQYF.

V usage is TRBV30 and J usage is TRBJ2-2; TRBD2 might be the D (5 bases). In germline, CDR1 is GTSNPN, CDR2 SVGIG (reference sequence). The germline V and J ends were trimmed by 4 bases and 6 bases, with 12 bases remaining between them. There are 13 residues in the CDR3. CDR3 nucleotide sequence: TGTGCCTGGAACGAGGGAGTGGCCGGGGAGCTGTTTTTT. It codes for CAWNEGVAGELFF.

This clone was detected once. The chain carries TRBV29-1 and TRBJ2-5, with TRBD1 identical over 8 bases. V lost 6 bases, J lost 2 bases, and 11 bases stayed unmatched. Germline values: CDR1 SQVTM, CDR2 ANQGSEA. The CDR3 spans 15 residues. The CDR3 region is CSVNNRDRRQETQYF. CDR3 sequence (DNA): TGCAGCGTCAACAACCGGGACAGGAGACAAGAGACCCAGTACTTC.

V is TRBV5-5 and J is TRBJ2-7, with D possibly matching TRBD2 (5 bases). The germline V gene encodes CDR1 SGHKS and CDR2 YYEKEE (reference sequence). This CDR3 contains 13 residues. Trimming cost V 2 bases and J 3 bases, with 9 bases left between them. The DNA for the CDR3 is TGTGCCAGCAGCTTAGCGGAGATCTACGAGCAGTACTTC. Translated, it gives CASSLAEIYEQYF.

Only one count was recorded for this clone. This chain uses TRBV6-6 with TRBJ2-3, with D perhaps TRBD1 (6 bases). Germline V gene data show CDR1 as MNHNY and CDR2 as SVGAGI (reference sequence). The CDR3 consists of 13 residues. Trimming left V 7 bases short and J 1 base short, with 9 bases between. The CDR3 spells CASTSGGTDTQYF. The CDR3 DNA sequence: TGTGCCAGCACCTCAGGGGGCACAGATACGCAGTATTTT.

The CDR3 reads CASSLATITGYEQYF. The CDR3 nucleotides are TGTGCCAGCAGCTTAGCTACTATTACAGGGTACGAGCAGTACTTC. The chain joins TRBV7-8 to TRBJ2-7, with D tentatively TRBD1 (6 bases). The CDR3 sequence is 15 residues long. Trimming stripped 0 bases from V and 4 bases from J, with 13 bases between. Germline CDR1 reads SGHVS; CDR2 reads FQNEAQ.

The chain uses TRBV6-6 and TRBJ2-3; 10 bases line up with TRBD2. This CDR3 is built from 16 residues. The germline gives CDR1 MNHNY, CDR2 SVGAGI (reference sequence). Trimming at V came to 2 bases and at J to 6 bases, leaving 8 bases not matched to a gene. The CDR3 is CASSYGTSAPGDTQYF. CDR3 sequence (DNA): TGTGCCAGCAGTTACGGGACTAGCGCCCCGGGGGATACGCAGTATTTT.

The rearrangement links TRBV7-9 to TRBJ2-1; TRBD2 might be the D (6 bases). The CDR3 is 15 residues long. Germline V gene sequence: CDR1 SEHNR, CDR2 FQNEAQ (reference sequence). The V end lost 6 bases, the J end lost 7 bases, and 19 bases lay between the germline ends. CDR3 in DNA: TGTGCCAGCAGTCCATTCCAGCGGGCTGAGAATGAGCAGTTCTTC. Its protein product is CASSPFQRAENEQFF.

The V gene is TRBV19, the J gene TRBJ1-2, with 8 bases fitting TRBD1. This CDR3 has 14 amino acids. Trimming took 3 bases from V and 4 from J; bases not matched to a gene: 4. The germline V gene encodes CDR1 LNHDA and CDR2 SQIVND (reference sequence). The CDR3 DNA follows: TGTGCCAGTAGTATTTTCGGGACAGGCTATGGCTACACCTTC. Encoded protein: CASSIFGTGYGYTF.

The chain employs TRBV9 and TRBJ2-1; 8 bases fit TRBD2. This CDR3 is 14 amino acids long. Germline V gene sequence: CDR1 SGDLS, CDR2 YYNGEE. The J segment lost 8 bases and the V segment lost 0 bases, leaving 4 bases of the junction unmatched. The chain's CDR3 is CASSVAGGLHEQFF. The CDR3 coding sequence is TGTGCCAGCAGCGTAGCGGGAGGGTTGCATGAGCAGTTCTTC.

Regarding this clone: A junction end diverges from the germline sequence, so it may reflect a read error. This chain links TRBV4-3 with TRBJ2-1, with 9 bases aligning to TRBD2. CDR3 length: 14 amino acids. Germline-derived CDR1 and CDR2 are LGHNA and YSLEER. The CDR3 is CASSRARLAAERFF. The CDR3 coding sequence is TGCGCCAGCAGCCGCGCGAGACTAGCGGCGGAGCGGTTCTTC.

The chain is built from TRBV6-5 and TRBJ2-3, with no clear D. The V and J ends lost 8 bases and 4 bases respectively, with 13 bases between them. The CDR3 sequence is 13 residues long. CDR1 is MNHEY, CDR2 SVGAGI, per germline. For the CDR3, the DNA is TGTGCCAGCGCCGACCATGAATCAGATACGCAGTATTTT. Amino acid sequence: CASADHESDTQYF.

This chain connects TRBV4-3 to TRBJ2-7; 12 bases are a match to TRBD2. Germline V gene lookup returns CDR1 LGHNA and CDR2 YSLEER. The V and J ends lost 2 bases and 0 bases, in that order; junction bases with no gene match: 11. The CDR3 length is 19 residues. The CDR3 protein is CASSQNLGTSGPPSYEQYF. In nucleotides, the CDR3 is TGCGCCAGCAGCCAAAACCTTGGGACTAGCGGGCCACCCTCCTACGAGCAGTACTTC.

The chain couples TRBV7-9 to TRBJ2-3; 13 positions match TRBD2. Trimming at V came to 5 bases and at J to 5 bases, leaving 4 bases not matched to a gene. Per germline, CDR1 SEHNR and CDR2 FQNEAQ (reference sequence). The CDR3 totals 15 residues. Written as DNA, the CDR3 is TGTGCCAGCAGCACCCGGACTAGCGGGGGAGATACGCAGTATTTT. This translates into CASSTRTSGGDTQYF.

V and J are TRBV19 and TRBJ1-1; TRBD1 matches at 7 bases. The CDR3 consists of 15 residues. V shed 4 bases, J shed 3 bases, and the junction held 8 bases outside the gene matches. In germline, CDR1 is LNHDA, CDR2 SQIVND (reference sequence). CDR3 nucleotide sequence: TGTGCCAGTAGTACTACAGGGGTCGGGTACACTGAAGCTTTCTTT. It encodes CASSTTGVGYTEAFF.

The chain uses TRBV21-1 and TRBJ2-6; TRBD1, as called in the table, went unchecked against the DNA. TRBV21-1 is given as a pseudogene. The CDR3 is 20 residues long. The CDR3 loop is CASSQWTGGELTSGANVLTF. In DNA, the CDR3 is TGTGCCAGCAGCCAATGGACAGGGGGCGAATTGACCTCTGGGGCCAACGTCCTGACTTTC.

This clone was seen once. This chain joins TRBV10-1 and TRBJ2-1; 7 bases line up with TRBD2. Germline loops: CDR1 WNHNN, CDR2 SYGVQD (reference sequence). The CDR3 is 15 residues long. Losses at the gene ends were 6 bases for V and 0 bases for J; bases not matched to a gene: 5. Here the CDR3 reads CASSQAGSSYNEQFF. In DNA, the CDR3 is TGCGCCAGCAGCCAAGCGGGAAGCTCCTACAATGAGCAGTTCTTC.

This clone has a single count. The chain combines TRBV10-3 with TRBJ1-3; D is perhaps TRBD1 (5 bases). V was shortened by 3 bases and J by 3 bases, with 15 bases between the two germline ends. The CDR3 length is 16 residues. Germline lookup yields CDR1 ENHRY and CDR2 SYGVKD. The CDR3 nucleotides are TGTGCCATCAGTGACCTCCCCGGGGGTGGTGGAAACACCATATATTTT. This encodes CAISDLPGGGGNTIYF.

The chain carries TRBV6-1 and TRBJ2-7; a weak D match, TRBD1 (6 bases). The ends were cut back, 7 bases at V and 3 bases at J, with 10 bases in the middle. The CDR3 is made up of 12 amino acids. The germline V gene encodes CDR1 MNHNS and CDR2 SASEGT. The CDR3 nucleotides are TGTGCCAGCATCGGCAGGGGCTACGAGCAGTACTTC. Protein: CASIGRGYEQYF.

The chain recombines TRBV28 with TRBJ1-5, with D maybe TRBD1 (5 bases). Trimming took 5 bases from V and 1 from J, leaving 12 bases between them. This CDR3 region has 15 residues. Per the germline V gene, CDR1 is MDHEN and CDR2 is SYDVKM. As DNA, the CDR3 is TGTGCCAGCAGTCCGACGGGACTGAGCAATCAGCCCCAGCATTTT. Its translation is CASSPTGLSNQPQHF.

The gene calls are TRBV13 and TRBJ2-1, with 8 bases fitting TRBD1. This CDR3 spans 14 amino acids. Trimming cost V 5 bases and J 5 bases; bases outside gene matches: 5. The V gene's germline CDR1 is PRHDT and CDR2 FYEKMQ (reference sequence). The CDR3 nucleotides read TGTGCCAGCAGCATCAGGGGGCTAGACAATGAGCAGTTCTTC. It yields the protein CASSIRGLDNEQFF.

CDR3 residues: CASSFLAHNTEAFF. The DNA of the CDR3 is TGCGCCAGCAGTTTTTTGGCCCATAACACTGAAGCTTTCTTT. The genes are TRBV23-1 and TRBJ1-1; D gene uncertain. TRBV23-1 is treated as an ORF (open reading frame) with a function not yet certain. The CDR3 spans 14 residues. Trimming removed 5 bases from V and 2 bases from J, with 12 bases in between.

The chain uses TRBV5-6 and TRBJ1-5, with 12 bases identical to TRBD1. CDR1 and CDR2 from the germline V gene are SGHDT and YYEEEE. There are 17 residues in the CDR3. V shed 3 bases, J shed 1 base, and the junction held 5 bases outside the gene matches. Here the CDR3 reads CASSSGQGAASNQPQHF. The DNA of the CDR3 is TGTGCCAGCAGCTCGGGACAGGGGGCCGCGAGCAATCAGCCCCAGCATTTT.

The V gene is TRBV7-8, the J gene TRBJ2-5; the D is unclear. This CDR3 region has 13 residues. The V and J ends lost 5 bases and 2 bases respectively, with 9 bases between them. CDR1 and CDR2 (germline): SGHVS, FQNEAQ. In DNA, the CDR3 is TGTGCCAGCAGCCCTATGAGGCAAGAGACCCAGTACTTC. Residues: CASSPMRQETQYF.

The genes are TRBV28 and TRBJ2-1; TRBD2 matches 11 bases. The CDR3 length is 17 residues. Germline loops: CDR1 MDHEN, CDR2 SYDVKM. The J segment lost 4 bases and the V segment lost 6 bases, leaving 11 bases of the junction unmatched. The CDR3 sequence: CASSWGATSGAYNEQFF. The CDR3 bases are TGTGCCAGCAGCTGGGGAGCGACTAGCGGGGCATACAATGAGCAGTTCTTC.